This entry lists 23 T cell receptor beta chains sequenced from one sample in a study of yellow fever vaccine responses in identical twins. MiXCR, run by TCRdb on the RT-PCR reads, gives a single entry per CDR3 protein. The data hold about 9,000 distinct CDR3 sequences, with around 80% observed a single time. Sequencing was performed on T cells from blood (PBMCs), unsorted or a sorted subset (not recorded which), taken before or after yellow fever vaccination (not recorded which). The receptor set was obtained from a woman aged 18-35 years who received the yellow fever vaccine.

J is TRBJ2-4 and V is TRBV19; the D gene is possibly TRBD2 (6 bases). CDR1 LNHDA and CDR2 SQIVND come from the germline V gene (reference sequence). The germline V and J ends were trimmed by 3 bases and 0 bases, with 21 bases remaining between them. The CDR3 sequence is 19 residues long. CDR3 region: CASSIDRVSGRLAKNIQYF. The CDR3 DNA reads as TGTGCCAGTAGTATCGATCGGGTTAGCGGAAGACTAGCCAAAAACATTCAGTACTTC.

This clonotype was detected once. The genes are TRBV3-1 and TRBJ2-5; D remains ambiguous. Deletions cut 0 bases from V and 4 bases from J, with 9 bases between. CDR1 is LGHDT, CDR2 YNNKEL, per germline (reference sequence). The CDR3 contains 14 residues. The CDR3 nucleotides are TGTGCCAGCAGCCAAGATATAGTTGCAGAGACCCAGTACTTC. It specifies CASSQDIVAETQYF.

CDR3 sequence (DNA): TGTGCCAGCTCACCTCAGGGCGGCTATGGCTACACCTTC. Translated: CASSPQGGYGYTF. The V gene is TRBV18, the J gene TRBJ1-2; possible D gene TRBD1, 5 bases. Germline V CDR1 and CDR2: KGHSH, LQKENI. CDR3 size: 13 residues. The V end was cut by 3 bases, the J end by 4 bases, with 9 bases between. Drawing the rest from reference TRBV18 and TRBJ1-2, the complete variable domain is NAGVMQNPRHLVRRRGQEARLRCSPMKGHSHVYWYRQLPEEGLKFMVYLQKENIIDESGMPKERFSAEFPKEGPSILRIQQVVRGDSAAYFCASSPQGGYGYTFGSGTRLTVV.

This clonotype was counted between two and nine times. J is TRBJ2-3 and V is TRBV10-1; 7 bases match TRBD2. The CDR3 loop spans 14 amino acids. Germline V gives CDR1 WNHNN, CDR2 SYGVQD (reference sequence). V dropped 3 bases and J dropped 4; count of bases not matched to a gene: 4. DNA for the CDR3: TGCGCCAGCAGTGAATCGCGGGAGCCAGATACGCAGTATTTT. Its translation: CASSESREPDTQYF.

Comment on this clonotype: A read error may produce the germline difference seen at one junction end. The genes are TRBV2 and TRBJ1-2; D is ambiguous. The length of the CDR3 is 13 residues. The germline gives CDR1 SNHLY, CDR2 FYNNEI. The CDR3 region has the DNA TGTGCCAGCACTGAATTTGGAAACTATGGCTACACCTTC. It codes for CASTEFGNYGYTF.

The genes are TRBV5-4 and TRBJ2-5, with TRBD1 matching 8 bases. The germline V gene encodes CDR1 SGHNT and CDR2 YYREEE (reference sequence). The CDR3 contains 15 residues. Trimming cost V 1 base and J 2 bases; bases outside gene matches: 4. The CDR3 DNA reads as TGTGCCAGCAGCTTGTTCGGGACAGGTCAAGAGACCCAGTACTTC. It yields the protein CASSLFGTGQETQYF.

The genes are TRBV6-1 and TRBJ2-1; D is uncertain. Germline V gene sequence: CDR1 MNHNS, CDR2 SASEGT. V shed 8 bases and J shed 5 bases, with 7 bases lying between them. CDR3 length: 11 amino acids. The CDR3: CASRLNNEQFF. The DNA for the CDR3 is TGTGCCAGCCGCCTCAACAATGAGCAGTTCTTC.

The V call is TRBV7-6, the J call TRBJ2-1; D possibly corresponds to TRBD1 (6 bases). This CDR3 has 16 amino acids. With 1 base removed from V and 8 bases from J, the gap between germline ends came to 18 bases. The V gene's germline CDR1 is SGHVS and CDR2 FNYEAQ. The CDR3 sequence is CASSLGHRDKAHEQFF. CDR3 sequence (DNA): TGTGCCAGCAGCTTAGGTCACAGGGATAAGGCACATGAGCAGTTCTTC.

The V gene is TRBV13, the J gene TRBJ1-2, with 9 bases aligning to TRBD1. Per the germline V gene, CDR1 is PRHDT and CDR2 is FYEKMQ (reference sequence). The V and J ends lost 8 bases and 6 bases, in that order; junction bases with no gene match: 13. CDR3 size: 15 residues. This chain's CDR3 is CASRGTGSVADGYTF. The CDR3 DNA follows: TGTGCCAGCCGAGGGACAGGGTCCGTAGCGGATGGCTACACCTTC.

This chain joins TRBV11-1 and TRBJ2-1; weak D call: TRBD1 (5 bases). Deletions cut 5 bases from V and 2 bases from J, with 13 bases between. Germline loops: CDR1 SGHAT, CDR2 FQDESV (reference sequence). The length of the CDR3 is 15 residues. The CDR3 coding sequence is TGTGCCAGCAGCGCCAACCAGGGAACCTACAATGAGCAGTTCTTC. This sequence encodes CASSANQGTYNEQFF.

The genes are TRBV7-6 and TRBJ2-1; D gene unclear. Looked up from germline, CDR1 is SGHVS and CDR2 is FNYEAQ. The CDR3 has 14 amino acids. Trimming stripped 0 bases from V and 6 bases from J, with 9 bases between. Here the CDR3 reads CASSLAPTANEQFF. Here the CDR3 DNA reads TGTGCCAGCAGCTTAGCGCCTACGGCCAATGAGCAGTTCTTC.

The V gene is TRBV7-3, the J gene TRBJ2-1, with 7 bases lining up with TRBD2. Germline V gene sequence: CDR1 SGHTA, CDR2 FQGTGA. This CDR3 has 15 residues. J lost 10 bases, V lost 0 bases, and 9 bases had no gene match. CDR3 DNA: TGTGCCAGCAGCTTAACGTCAAGCGGGGCCCGGGAGCAGTTCTTC. Translated: CASSLTSSGAREQFF.

The V gene is TRBV10-3, the J gene TRBJ2-2; the match to TRBD2 covers 10 bases. This CDR3 comprises 15 residues. CDR1 and CDR2 from the germline V gene are ENHRY and SYGVKD. Unmatched junction bases numbered 5, after V lost 2 bases and J lost 8 bases. CDR3 sequence (DNA): TGTGCCATCAGTGAGCCGCCGGGACTAGCGGGGGAGCTGTTTTTT. Translating gives CAISEPPGLAGELFF.

The chain combines TRBV9 with TRBJ1-3; possibly TRBD1 for D (6 bases). Trimming pared 3 bases from V and 3 bases from J, leaving 13 bases between. Germline CDR1 reads SGDLS; CDR2 reads YYNGEE. The CDR3 is 15 residues long. The CDR3 DNA reads as TGTGCCAGCAGCGGACAAGGGGGATTTGGAAACACCATATATTTT. Protein sequence: CASSGQGGFGNTIYF.

This clonotype was observed once. V is TRBV10-1 and J is TRBJ2-1; the match to TRBD1 covers 7 bases. Germline CDR1 WNHNN, CDR2 SYGVQD (reference sequence). This CDR3 has 14 amino acids. V shed 3 bases and J 6 bases; nucleotides not matched to a gene: 5. The CDR3 sequence is CASSDGTAPNEQFF. The CDR3 DNA reads TGCGCCAGCAGTGACGGGACAGCACCCAATGAGCAGTTCTTC.

This chain links TRBV24-1 with TRBJ2-3; D perhaps matches TRBD2 (6 bases). Germline V lookup: CDR1 KGHDR, CDR2 SFDVKD. This CDR3 contains 15 residues. V was pared by 9 bases and J by 4 bases, with 19 bases between. CDR3 amino acids: CATGGIGFAADTQYF. CDR3 nucleotide sequence: TGTGCCACCGGAGGGATCGGGTTCGCGGCAGATACGCAGTATTTT.

By frequency in the sample, this clonotype is large. The chain combines TRBV5-1 with TRBJ2-3; TRBD2 might be the D (5 bases). Germline-derived CDR1 and CDR2 are SGHRS and YFSETQ. CDR3 length equals 12 residues. Trimming shortened V by 0 bases and J by 6 bases, and 5 bases separated the two germline ends. The DNA of the CDR3 is TGCGCCAGCAGCTTGGGAGGGGATACGCAGTATTTT. Protein sequence: CASSLGGDTQYF. The full variable domain, with the rest looked up from reference TRBV5-1 and TRBJ2-3, is KAGVTQTPRYLIKTRGQQVTLSCSPISGHRSVSWYQQTPGQGLQFLFEYFSETQRNKGNFPGRFSGRQFSNSRSEMNVSTLELGDSALYLCASSLGGDTQYFGPGTRLTVL.

The chain is built from TRBV13 and TRBJ2-7; no definite D call. Looked up from germline, CDR1 is PRHDT and CDR2 is FYEKMQ (reference sequence). V shed 7 bases and J shed 4 bases, with 20 bases lying between them. The CDR3 length is 15 residues. The CDR3 bases are TGTGCCAGCACCACCGACGGTCCGATTCTTTACGAGCAGTACTTC. This sequence encodes CASTTDGPILYEQYF.

This chain joins TRBV19 and TRBJ2-7; tentatively, D is TRBD1 (5 bases). Germline-derived CDR1 and CDR2 are LNHDA and SQIVND (reference sequence). V was pared by 5 bases and J by 3 bases, with 17 bases between. The CDR3 loop spans 15 amino acids. The CDR3 region has the DNA TGTGCCAGTAGTCTAACCGACAGTTTATTCTACGAGCAGTACTTC. This gives the protein CASSLTDSLFYEQYF.

This chain joins TRBV27 and TRBJ2-1; 8 bases match TRBD1. Germline V CDR1 and CDR2: MNHEY, SMNVEV (reference sequence). The CDR3 has 18 amino acids. V lost 0 bases to trimming and J lost 4 bases; unmatched junction nucleotides: 11. Written as DNA, the CDR3 is TGTGCCAGCAGTTTATCTACCTTCGACAGGGGACCGTACAATGAGCAGTTCTTC. Its translation: CASSLSTFDRGPYNEQFF.

V usage is TRBV6-1 and J usage is TRBJ2-7, with 10 bases fitting TRBD1. Germline V lookup: CDR1 MNHNS, CDR2 SASEGT. This CDR3 is 13 amino acids long. The junction had 12 bases not matched to a gene; V was cut back by 7 bases and J by 12 bases. This CDR3 reads CASTRSGDRGLYF. The CDR3 coding sequence is TGTGCCAGCACTCGTAGTGGGGACAGGGGTTTGTACTTC.

The genes are TRBV29-1 and TRBJ2-1; 7 bases map to TRBD2. The CDR3 is 12 residues long. Germline V gene lookup returns CDR1 SQVTM and CDR2 ANQGSEA. The CDR3 loop reads CSMRELYNEQFF. As DNA, the CDR3 is TGCAGTATGCGGGAGCTCTACAATGAGCAGTTCTTC.

The rearrangement uses TRBV18 and TRBJ1-3; TRBD1 agrees at 7 bases. Trimming cost V 2 bases and J 0 bases; bases outside gene matches: 1. CDR1 is KGHSH, CDR2 LQKENI, per germline. The CDR3 extends over 15 amino acids. CDR3 residues: CASSPTGDSGNTIYF. DNA for the CDR3: TGTGCCAGCTCACCAACAGGGGACTCTGGAAACACCATATATTTT. Together with reference TRBV18 and TRBJ1-3, the CDR3 gives the full variable domain: NAGVMQNPRHLVRRRGQEARLRCSPMKGHSHVYWYRQLPEEGLKFMVYLQKENIIDESGMPKERFSAEFPKEGPSILRIQQVVRGDSAAYFCASSPTGDSGNTIYFGEGSWLTVV.